What follows are 6 T cell receptor beta chains derived from one specimen sequenced in a study of T cells in Graves' hyperthyroidism and ophthalmopathy. Researchers took RNA transcripts and amplified the TCR beta CDR3 regions from them. An initial round of RT-PCR targeting the TCR CDR3 relied on the HTBI primer set. TCRdb reanalysed the multiplex PCR reads using MiXCR and keeps one entry per CDR3 protein. The data contain roughly 500,000 distinct CDR3 sequences, approximately 48% of them singletons. Sequencing used peripheral blood or thyroid tissue (not recorded which). These receptor sequences come from an adult woman with Graves' disease, either hyperthyroidism or ophthalmopathy (not recorded which).

In its sample, this clonotype was seen many times. V and J are TRBV20-1 and TRBJ2-2; D gene uncertain. This CDR3 has 14 residues. CDR1 and CDR2 from the germline V gene are DFQATT and SNEGSKA (reference sequence). V lost 5 bases and J 1 base, leaving 11 bases between the germline ends. DNA for the CDR3: TGCAGTGCTTTTCGTCGCGGGAACACCGGGGAGCTGTTTTTT. The encoded protein is CSAFRRGNTGELFF.

The V gene is TRBV10-3, the J gene TRBJ2-7, with D unresolved. The germline gives CDR1 ENHRY, CDR2 SYGVKD. This CDR3 has 14 residues. The ends were cut back, 2 bases at V and 7 bases at J, with 15 bases in the middle. DNA of the CDR3: TGTGCCATCAGTGAGGGTCCGGAGCTGAGGGAGCAGTACTTC. This gives the protein CAISEGPELREQYF.

The chain recombines TRBV5-6 with TRBJ1-6, with D perhaps matching TRBD1 (5 bases). Trimming left V 2 bases short and J 10 bases short, with 16 bases between. The CDR3 contains 15 residues. Germline V gene lookup returns CDR1 SGHDT and CDR2 YYEEEE. The CDR3 coding sequence is TGTGCCAGCAGCTTCCAGGGTGAGGTACGGTCACCCCTCCACTTT. As protein: CASSFQGEVRSPLHF.

The chain recombines TRBV15 with TRBJ1-5, with 9 positions matching TRBD1. Germline values: CDR1 LNHNV, CDR2 YYDKDF (reference sequence). V shed 1 base, J shed 5 bases, and the junction held 6 bases outside the gene matches. This CDR3 is built from 16 residues. CDR3 sequence reads: CATSRGTGQGDQPQHF. The DNA of the CDR3 is TGTGCCACCAGCAGAGGCACGGGACAGGGTGATCAGCCCCAGCATTTT. Full variable domain (remainder filled in from reference TRBV15 and TRBJ1-5): DAMVIQNPRYQVTQFGKPVTLSCSQTLNHNVMYWYQQKSSQAPKLLFHYYDKDFNNEADTPDNFQSRRPNTSFCFLDIRSPGLGDTAMYLCATSRGTGQGDQPQHFGDGTRLSIL.

The chain uses TRBV7-2 and TRBJ2-1; 7 bases map to TRBD2. The CDR3 spans 16 residues. V lost 5 bases to trimming and J lost 7 bases; unmatched junction nucleotides: 14. The germline CDR1 and CDR2 sequences are SGHTA and FQGNSA. This CDR3 is CASSHSRAGWTNEQFF. The CDR3 DNA reads as TGTGCCAGCAGCCACAGTCGAGCGGGATGGACGAATGAGCAGTTCTTC.

This clonotype was counted many times. One junction end disagrees with the germline gene, perhaps due to a read error. This chain connects TRBV4-3 to TRBJ1-3; D is unclear. Germline CDR1 reads LGHNA; CDR2 reads YSLEER. The CDR3 has 16 amino acids. The CDR3 region is CASSQGRGYSRNTIYF. CDR3 nucleotide sequence: TGCGCCAGCAGCCAAGGGAGAGGTTACTCTAGAAACACCATATATTTT.